This T cell receptor beta chain was captured in a study of long-term antiretroviral therapy in people with HIV. Germline CDR1 MDHEN, CDR2 SYDVKM. This CDR3 has 14 amino acids. The V and J ends lost 3 bases and 7 bases, in that order; junction bases with no gene match: 6. A note on this clone: What it recognizes is unknown.

Study-wide results and limits: Specimen acquisition occurred between about 2004 and 2017, potentially under older ART regimens.

The assay, immunoSEQ v3.0, was run at survey level. Measured with immunoSEQ multiplex PCR; TCRdb has only the in-frame clones, and not every one. Counted here are about 20,000 clones, about 74% occurring once; the ten biggest clones make up around 9.9%. The V call is TRBV28, the J call TRBJ2-1; 7 bases agree with TRBD2. The source of this sequence is a young man with HIV. Here the sequenced sample was unsorted PBMCs, taken 0.5 years before starting antiretroviral therapy. The CDR3 loop reads CASSFPEAGNEQFF. CDR3 nucleotides: TGTGCCAGCAGTTTCCCCGAAGCGGGGAATGAGCAGTTCTTC.